This T cell receptor (beta chain) was observed in a study of primary melanoma T cells and metastatic recurrence. Study-level information: Primary melanomas here were stage T2 to T4, over 1 mm thick. Study-level results: Combined with tumor thickness, T-cell fraction reportedly beat other histopathological additions.

The CDR3 is 16 amino acids. Germline V gives CDR1 SGHVS, CDR2 FNYEAQ. The trim removed 4 bases at V and 8 bases at J, leaving 9 bases unmatched. Notes on this clone: The antigen is undetermined.

Method: immunoSEQ multiplex PCR; TCRdb's copy keeps in-frame clones and lacks some. The profile shows 480 or so clones, around 73% of them singletons. This receptor was obtained from a human donor with melanoma. The chain recombines TRBV7-6 with TRBJ2-1; 12 nucleotides match TRBD2. The sample was melanoma tumor tissue. The CDR3 protein is CASSSLTSGGFDEQFF. CDR3 sequence (DNA): TGTGCCAGCAGCTCGCTGACTAGCGGGGGATTCGATGAGCAGTTCTTC.